This entry features one T cell receptor (beta chain) sequence. This sample was taken from a study of blood T cell repertoires in COVID-19. Across the whole study: COVID-19 samples, acute and convalescent, were from the United States, Italy and Spain.

The authors' processing: Amplification of reference gene primers was used by the study to estimate nucleated cell counts. The repertoire was sequenced with immunoSEQ multiplex PCR; TCRdb's copy has only in-frame clones and lacks some. V and J calls and clone size are those listed in that table; D and trimming were worked out from the DNA. The profile shows about 210,000 clones, around 91% of them singletons. The CDR3 has 13 amino acids. Germline V gene sequence: CDR1 SGHNT, CDR2 YYREEE (reference sequence). V was pared by 4 bases and J by 5 bases, with 12 bases between. This chain uses TRBV5-4 with TRBJ1-2, with D possibly being TRBD1 (5 bases). This receptor was identified in a woman aged 40 to 49 with acute or convalescent COVID-19. Source material: peripheral blood. CDR3 loop: CASSPEGQYGYTF. As DNA, the CDR3 is TGTGCCAGCAGCCCGGAGGGGCAGTATGGCTACACCTTC.